Following are 5 T cell receptor beta chains from one sample sequenced in a study of Graves' ophthalmopathy and Graves' hyperthyroidism. CDR3 regions of TCR beta were amplified from RNA transcripts. The first round was an RT-PCR with HTBI primers, and the second round was a multiplex PCR. TCRdb ran MiXCR on the multiplex PCR reads and lists one entry per CDR3 protein. The table shows almost 750,000 distinct CDR3 sequences, with 40% occurring only once. The sequencing sample was made of peripheral blood. The receptors stem from an adult man with Graves' ophthalmopathy.

The chain carries TRBV12-3 or TRBV12-4 and TRBJ2-2, with D unresolved. CDR3 length equals 11 residues. Trimming left V 7 bases short and J 5 bases short, with 5 bases between. CDR3 in amino acids: CASTRTGELFF. The CDR3 DNA reads as TGTGCCAGCACCCGGACCGGGGAGCTGTTTTTT.

This clonotype was picked up many times. This chain uses TRBV10-3 with TRBJ2-7, with D uncertain. The CDR3 is 14 amino acids. V was clipped by 3 bases and J by 3 bases, with 12 bases between them. CDR1 and CDR2 from the germline V gene are ENHRY and SYGVKD. This CDR3 is CAISDLSTIYEQYF. As DNA, the CDR3 is TGTGCCATCAGTGACCTTTCTACGATCTACGAGCAGTACTTC.

J is TRBJ1-4 and V is TRBV11-1; TRBD1 matches 7 bases. This CDR3 region has 14 residues. The germline gives CDR1 SGHAT, CDR2 FQDESV (reference sequence). V gave up 5 bases and J gave up 6 bases; unmatched junction bases: 6. CDR3 protein: CASSQRTGDEKLFF. The DNA for the CDR3 is TGTGCCAGCAGCCAACGGACAGGAGATGAAAAACTGTTTTTT. Variable domain in full (rest from reference TRBV11-1 and TRBJ1-4): EAEVAQSPRYKITEKSQAVAFWCDPISGHATLYWYRQILGQGPELLVQFQDESVVDDSQLPKDRFSAERLKGVDSTLKIQPAELGDSAMYLCASSQRTGDEKLFFGSGTQLSVL.

V gene TRBV7-2 combines with J gene TRBJ2-1; 10 bases agree with TRBD2. Germline assignment: CDR1 SGHTA and CDR2 FQGNSA. The CDR3 sequence is 15 residues long. The V and J ends lost 5 bases and 4 bases, in that order; junction bases with no gene match: 5. The CDR3 loop is CASSVLAGTYNEQFF. For the CDR3, the DNA is TGTGCCAGCAGCGTACTAGCGGGGACTTACAATGAGCAGTTCTTC. The whole variable domain, remainder taken from reference TRBV7-2 and TRBJ2-1, is GAGVSQSPSNKVTEKGKDVELRCDPISGHTALYWYRQSLGQGLEFLIYFQGNSAPDKSGLPSDRFSAERTGGSVSTLTIQRTQQEDSAVYLCASSVLAGTYNEQFFGPGTRLTVL.

On this clonotype itself: A much bigger clone sits one base away, suggesting this may be a read error. The chain joins TRBV10-1 to TRBJ2-5; 8 bases agree with TRBD1. The ends lost 3 bases at V and 11 bases at J; junction bases unmatched: 14. Germline assignment: CDR1 WNHNN and CDR2 SYGVQD (reference sequence). This CDR3 has 15 residues. The CDR3 nucleotides read TGCGCCAGCAGTGATGAATCGGGACAGGCGGCGGTTCAGTACTTC. This sequence encodes CASSDESGQAAVQYF.